A single sample gave rise to the 2 T cell receptor beta chains below, sequenced in a study of tumor-infiltrating lymphocytes in primary liver carcinoma. The investigators made TCR beta cDNA from around 540 ng total RNA, using a constant-region primer. It was through three nested multiplex PCR rounds of slightly modified ARM-PCR that TCR beta libraries arose. A C-beta reverse primer was combined with TRBV1-TRBV30 forward primers in the first two PCR rounds, and each round had around 11 cycles. Via MiXCR, TCRdb re-called the multiplex PCR reads, giving one row per CDR3 protein. This table has about 92,000 distinct CDR3 sequences, around 68% appearing once. For each extraction, RNA and DNA were obtained together from approximately 20-30 mg of unsorted bulk tissue. The sequencing sample was made of tumor-adjacent normal liver tissue. These TCRs come from a man aged 40-55 years with primary liver carcinoma and hepatitis B virus infection.

The rearrangement joins TRBV7-9 to TRBJ2-5, with D hard to call. Germline V gene data show CDR1 as SEHNR and CDR2 as FQNEAQ (reference sequence). Deletions cut 2 bases from V and 5 bases from J, with 21 bases between. The CDR3 runs 17 residues. In DNA, the CDR3 is TGTGCCAGCAGCTTACTGAGCGAATTACTGAATGGGGAGACCCAGTACTTC. It codes for CASSLLSELLNGETQYF.

The table lists this clonotype with a few counts. The chain links TRBV12-3 or TRBV12-4 to TRBJ2-3, with D maybe TRBD1 (6 bases). The CDR3 sequence is 14 residues long. Trimming stripped 6 bases from V and 3 bases from J, with 13 bases between. The CDR3 sequence: CASRPGQTTDTQYF. The DNA of the CDR3 is TGTGCCAGCAGGCCGGGACAAACGACAGATACGCAGTATTTT.